This T cell receptor (beta chain) derives from a study of blood T cell repertoires in COVID-19 (dated by TCRdb to about 2020). For the study in its entirety: Samples covering the acute and convalescent phases of COVID-19 were provided by collaborators in the United States, Italy and Spain. The samples were drawn from the first 160 participants of the ongoing ImmuneRACE study and from roughly 1,300 subjects provided by 6 global collaborators. The repertoires were released in a freely available public database meant as a resource for research on the immune response to SARS-CoV-2. The prospective study material was composed of cDNA or gDNA derived from T cells, B-cell-depleted T cells, or PBMCs. Sample metadata almost always included a de-identified subject ID, COVID-19 status, age in years and sex. Subjects who had been exposed to COVID-19, were actively infected with it, or had recovered from it provided the deeply sampled blood TCRbeta repertoires that made up the dataset. Where available, HLA class I and class II types were obtained from metadata supplied by the sample provider rather than from assay-based typing.

General conclusions and limits of the study: Clinical and demographic metadata were provided uncurated, with the amount varying by source and participant.

TCRbeta CDR3 regions were amplified from genomic DNA using the immunoSEQ Assay, a bias-controlled multiplex PCR. The paper's processing steps were these. Within the assay, amplification of reference gene primers was used to estimate how many nucleated cells each sample contained. To quantify the absolute abundance of each unique TCRbeta CDR3 rearrangement, sequence reads were collapsed and filtered. For each sample, productive Simpson clonality was calculated as the square root of Simpson's diversity index over productive rearrangements. Held by TCRdb, this immuneACCESS table contains in-frame sequences only and omits some clones. Under half of the omission traces to an unresolved V gene where checked; the cause of the rest is unknown. V, J and clone size are taken as reported in that table, and D and trimming were inferred from the DNA itself. Here the sample has fewer than 250,000 clones; around 85% occur a single time. The top ten clones comprise approximately 9.1% of the sample.

Enrolling through a virtual design, the prospective study's participants ranged in age from about 18 to 100 years and lived across some 23 United States geographic areas. In the prospective study, cohorts were assigned on the basis of participant-reported clinical history obtained from a screening survey and a study questionnaire. Mobile phlebotomists in the prospective study collected whole blood, serum and a nasopharyngeal or oropharyngeal swab from every participant. Prospective study participants could optionally give additional blood draws and questionnaires over an approximately two-month period. Blood samples from the prospective study were shipped frozen or at room temperature prior to DNA extraction. There are a few counts of this clone. It lacks a known antigen. Base qualities are missing; no much larger clone stands one base away. At the DNA level, this CDR3 is encoded by other sequences in the same sample as well.

The CDR3 sequence holds 15 residues, the cysteine and phenylalanine included. The DNA shown is the 45-base CDR3, in frame from base 1. As encoded in the germline V gene (reference sequence), CDR1 is SEHNR while CDR2 is FQNEAQ. Here V drops 2 bases and J drops 2 bases, and the junction holds 3 bases not matched to any gene. This receptor was taken from a woman in her fifties or sixties with acute COVID-19. The chain is assembled from TRBV7-9 and TRBJ2-7, and TRBD1 matches 10 of the central bases. The sequenced material came from PBMCs or T cells enriched from blood (not recorded which). The DNA is as follows: TGTGCCAGCAGCTTATCCGGGACAGGGGCCTACGAGCAGTACTTC. It codes for CASSLSGTGAYEQYF.